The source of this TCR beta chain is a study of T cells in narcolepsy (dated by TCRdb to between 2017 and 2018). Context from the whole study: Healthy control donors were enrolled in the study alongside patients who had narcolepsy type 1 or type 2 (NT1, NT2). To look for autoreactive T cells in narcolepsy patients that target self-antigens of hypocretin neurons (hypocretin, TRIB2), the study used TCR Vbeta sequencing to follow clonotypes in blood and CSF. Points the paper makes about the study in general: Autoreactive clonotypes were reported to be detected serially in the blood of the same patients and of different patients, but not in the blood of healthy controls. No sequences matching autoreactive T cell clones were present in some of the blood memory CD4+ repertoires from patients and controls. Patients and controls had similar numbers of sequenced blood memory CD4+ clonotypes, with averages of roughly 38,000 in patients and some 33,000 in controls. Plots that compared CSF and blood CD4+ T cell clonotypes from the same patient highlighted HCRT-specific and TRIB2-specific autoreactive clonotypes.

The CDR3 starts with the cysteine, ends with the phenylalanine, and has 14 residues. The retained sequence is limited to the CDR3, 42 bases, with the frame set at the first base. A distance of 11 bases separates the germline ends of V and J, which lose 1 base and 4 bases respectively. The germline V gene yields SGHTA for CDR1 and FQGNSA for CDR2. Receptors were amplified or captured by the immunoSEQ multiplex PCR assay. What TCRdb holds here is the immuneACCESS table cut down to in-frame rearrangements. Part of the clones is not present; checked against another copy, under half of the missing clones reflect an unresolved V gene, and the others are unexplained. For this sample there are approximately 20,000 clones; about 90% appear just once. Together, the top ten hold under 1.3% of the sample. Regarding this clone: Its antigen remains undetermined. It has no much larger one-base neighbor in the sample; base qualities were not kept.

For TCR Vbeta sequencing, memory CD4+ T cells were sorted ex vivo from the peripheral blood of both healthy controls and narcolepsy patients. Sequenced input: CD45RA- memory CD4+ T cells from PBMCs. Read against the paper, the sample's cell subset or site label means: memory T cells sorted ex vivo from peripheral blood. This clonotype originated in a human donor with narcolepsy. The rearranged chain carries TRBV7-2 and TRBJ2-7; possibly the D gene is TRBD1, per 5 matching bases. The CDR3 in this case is CASSLVGQGYEQYF. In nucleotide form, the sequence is TGTGCCAGCAGCTTAGTGGGCCAGGGATACGAGCAGTACTTC.